The text below deals with one T cell receptor (beta chain). Other DNA sequences within the sample encode an identical CDR3. Looked up from germline, CDR1 is DFQATT and CDR2 is SNEGSKA (reference sequence). The V end lost 3 bases, the J end lost 4 bases, and 6 bases lay between the germline ends. The CDR3 length is 11 residues. The source of the sample is a study of Ad26.COV2.S vaccination and SARS-CoV-2 variants. Indicated treatment: about 20 received Ad26.COV2.S at low or high dose, single or two shots; about 5 received placebo; per-sample allocation not given. Day 63 after the first injection of vaccine or placebo was the sampling time. Sequencing used immunoSEQ multiplex PCR; TCRdb keeps in-frame clones, though not all of them. The data hold 400,000 to 450,000 clones, with 75% to 95% observed a single time.

Sequencing used peripheral blood, obtained in a trial of Ad26.COV2.S vaccine versus placebo. The TCR originated in a person aged 18-60 years who received the Ad26.COV2.S COVID-19 vaccine or a placebo. The rearrangement joins TRBV20-1 to TRBJ2-5, with a weak D call TRBD2 (5 bases). The CDR3 coding sequence is TGCAGTGCTAGGGCGGGAGAGACCCAGTACTTC. Translating gives CSARAGETQYF.